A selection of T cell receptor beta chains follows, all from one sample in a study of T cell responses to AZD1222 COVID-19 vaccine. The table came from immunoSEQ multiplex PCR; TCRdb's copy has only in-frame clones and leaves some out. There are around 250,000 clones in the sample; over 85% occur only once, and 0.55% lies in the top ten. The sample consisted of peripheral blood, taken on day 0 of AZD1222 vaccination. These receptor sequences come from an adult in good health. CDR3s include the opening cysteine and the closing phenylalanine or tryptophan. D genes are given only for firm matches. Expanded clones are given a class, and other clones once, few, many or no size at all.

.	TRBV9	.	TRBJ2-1	TGTGCCAGCAGCGTAGCGCCCAGCGCGGCAACCAATGAGCAGTTCTTC	CASSVAPSAATNEQFF
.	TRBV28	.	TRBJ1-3	TGTGCCAGCAGTTTATGGGCAGATTACTCTGGAAACACCATATATTTT	CASSLWADYSGNTIYF
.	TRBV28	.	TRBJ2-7	TGTGCCAGCAGTCCAGTAAGCCCAGCCTACGAGCAGTACTTC	CASSPVSPAYEQYF
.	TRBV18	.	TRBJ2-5	TGTGCCAGCTCACCATCCCAGACAGAGACCCAGTACTTC	CASSPSQTETQYF
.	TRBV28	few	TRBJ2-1	TGTGCCAGCAGGCGGAATGGACCCTACAATGAGCAGTTCTTC	CASRRNGPYNEQFF
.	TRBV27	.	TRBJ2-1	TGTGCCAGCAGTTTCAGGGGGGACTACAATGAGCAGTTCTTC	CASSFRGDYNEQFF
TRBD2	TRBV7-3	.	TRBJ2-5	TGTGCCAGCAGCCCCAGCGGGAGCCGGCAAGAGACCCAGTACTTC	CASSPSGSRQETQYF
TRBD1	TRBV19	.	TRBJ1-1	TGTGCCAGTAGTAACCCCCAGGGGGCGCGTGGCACTGAAGCTTTCTTT	CASSNPQGARGTEAFF
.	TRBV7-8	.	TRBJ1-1	TGTGCCAGCAGCCGGCCGAAGGACACTGAAGCTTTCTTT	CASSRPKDTEAFF
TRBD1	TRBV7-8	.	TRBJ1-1	TGTGCCAGCAGCTTAGCCCCGGGACAGGGTCCGAAAGGGATCTTT	CASSLAPGQGPKGIF
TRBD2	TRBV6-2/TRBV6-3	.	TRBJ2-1	TGTGCCAGCAGTCCCGATAGCGGGAGCATCGGTGAGCAGTTCTTC	CASSPDSGSIGEQFF
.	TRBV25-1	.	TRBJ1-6	TGTGCCAGCAGTGAATCCCCGAGTGGTAATTCACCCCTCCACTTT	CASSESPSGNSPLHF
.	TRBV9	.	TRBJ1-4	TGTGCCAGCAGCAGAGGGAACGAAAAACTGTTTTTT	CASSRGNEKLFF
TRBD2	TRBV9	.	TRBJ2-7	TGTGCCAGCAGCGTAGCTGTGGGGGGAGGGGAATACGAGCAGTACTTC	CASSVAVGGGEYEQYF
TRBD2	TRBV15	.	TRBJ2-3	TGTGCCACCAGCACTGAGGAGCGGGAGTGGGGAGATACGCAGTATTTT	CATSTEEREWGDTQYF
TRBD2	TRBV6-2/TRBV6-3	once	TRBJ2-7	TGTGCCAGCAGTACGGGACTAGCGGGTGCCTACGAGCAGTACTTC	CASSTGLAGAYEQYF
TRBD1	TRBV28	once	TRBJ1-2	TGTGCCAGCAGTTTACTAGCTCGGGACAGAGCTAACTATGGCTACACCTTC	CASSLLARDRANYGYTF
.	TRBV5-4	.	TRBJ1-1	TGTGCCAGCAGCTCGAATAGTCGCGGCACTGAAGCTTTCTTT	CASSSNSRGTEAFF
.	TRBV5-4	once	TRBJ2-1	TGTGCCAGCAGCTTGGGGGGGGGCCCGAGCTCCTACAATGAGCAGTTCTTC	CASSLGGGPSSYNEQFF
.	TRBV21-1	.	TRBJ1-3	TGTGCCAGCAGCAAAGTCGCCGACAGGGTGTCCGGAAACACCATATATTTT	CASSKVADRVSGNTIYF
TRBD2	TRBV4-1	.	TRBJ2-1	TGCGCCAGCAGCACCTTGGGACTAGCGCACAATGAGCAGTTCTTC	CASSTLGLAHNEQFF
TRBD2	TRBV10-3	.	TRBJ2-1	TGTGCCATCCGGGGTGCGAGCGGGGGCTCCTACAATGAGCAGTTCTTC	CAIRGASGGSYNEQFF
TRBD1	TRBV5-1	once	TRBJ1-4	TGCGCCAGCAGCTTGGGGACAGGTACCGAAAAACTGTTTTTT	CASSLGTGTEKLFF
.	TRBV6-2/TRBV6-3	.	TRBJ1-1	TGTGCCAGCAGTTACCCTGATGCGGGGGACACTGAAGCTTTCTTT	CASSYPDAGDTEAFF
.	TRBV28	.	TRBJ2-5	TGTGCCAGCAGGCGCGACCCCTCGGGGACCCAGTACTTC	CASRRDPSGTQYF
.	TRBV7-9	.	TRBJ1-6	TGTGCCAGCAGTCCACGGGGCGGGTTCTATTCACCCCTCCACTTT	CASSPRGGFYSPLHF
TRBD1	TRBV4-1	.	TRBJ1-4	TGCGCCAGCAGCCCTTCCCCAGACAGGGGGCGTGAAAAACTGTTTTTT	CASSPSPDRGREKLFF
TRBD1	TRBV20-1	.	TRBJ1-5	TGCAGTGCTAGTCGTCACACCGGGACAGGGAGGTTATTGGGCAATCAGCCCCAGCATTTT	CSASRHTGTGRLLGNQPQHF
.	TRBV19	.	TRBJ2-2	TGTGCCAGTAGTATATATCTCTGGAACGCGGACACCGGGGAGCTGTTTTTT	CASSIYLWNADTGELFF
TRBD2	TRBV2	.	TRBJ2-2	TGTGCCAGCAACAGCGGGGGCGGAACCGGGGAGCTGTTTTTT	CASNSGGGTGELFF
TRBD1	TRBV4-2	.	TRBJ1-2	TGTGCCAGCAGCCAAGATGGTACAGGGGTAGACTATGGCTACACCTTC	CASSQDGTGVDYGYTF
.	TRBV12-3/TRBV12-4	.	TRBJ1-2	TGTGCCAACGACTCCCCGACGGGGGGCTACACCTTC	CANDSPTGGYTF
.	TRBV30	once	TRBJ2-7	TGTGCCTGGAGTGTAGAGGGGGGAAATCGGTACGAGCAGTACTTC	CAWSVEGGNRYEQYF
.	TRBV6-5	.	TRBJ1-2	TGTGCCAGCAGCAGAGAGGTAACAAACTATGGCTACACCTTC	CASSREVTNYGYTF
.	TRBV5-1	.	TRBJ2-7	TGCGCCAGCAGCTTTGGCCCCCGCGACGAGCAGTACTTC	CASSFGPRDEQYF
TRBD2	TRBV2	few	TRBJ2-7	TGTGCCAGCAGTCCTGGACTAGCGGGAACGCACGAGCAGTACTTC	CASSPGLAGTHEQYF
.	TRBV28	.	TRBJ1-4	TGTGCCAGCCATTCAACTAATGAAAAACTGTTTTTT	CASHSTNEKLFF
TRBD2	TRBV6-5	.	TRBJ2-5	TGTGCCAGCAGTCGGACTAGCAGAGAGACCCAGTACTTC	CASSRTSRETQYF
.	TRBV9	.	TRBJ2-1	TGTGCCAGCAGCGTCGGGACAGAGCAGTTCTTC	CASSVGTEQFF
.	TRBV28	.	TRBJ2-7	TGTGCCAGCAGTGGGTTTGAAAGCCCCTACGAGCAGTACTTC	CASSGFESPYEQYF
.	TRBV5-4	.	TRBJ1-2	TGTGCCAGCAGCTTGGCACAGGCCTATGGCTACACCTTC	CASSLAQAYGYTF
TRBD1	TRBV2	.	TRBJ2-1	TGTGCCAGCAGTACTTGGGACAGGGGGATGAATGAGCAGTTCTTC	CASSTWDRGMNEQFF
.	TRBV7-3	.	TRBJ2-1	TGTGCCAGCAGCTTAGGGGGCGGTTTCTACAATGAGCAGTTCTTC	CASSLGGGFYNEQFF
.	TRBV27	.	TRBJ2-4	TGTGCCAGCAGTCCTTCAAGGGGGTTATCAGCCAAAAACATTCAGTACTTC	CASSPSRGLSAKNIQYF
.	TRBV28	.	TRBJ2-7	TGTGCCAGCAGTTTAGTCACGGGATGGTACGAGCAGTACTTC	CASSLVTGWYEQYF
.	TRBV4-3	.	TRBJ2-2	TGCGCCAGCAGCCAAGATCAGGGAACCGGGGAGCTGTTTTTT	CASSQDQGTGELFF
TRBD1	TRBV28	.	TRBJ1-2	TGTGCCAGCAGGGCACCTGACAGGGACTATGGCTACACCTTC	CASRAPDRDYGYTF
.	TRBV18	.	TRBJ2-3	TGTGCCAGCTCACCGGACTACTTCACAGATACGCAGTATTTT	CASSPDYFTDTQYF
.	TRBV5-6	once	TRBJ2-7	TGTGCCAGCAGCCGAGACTACGAGCAGTACTTC	CASSRDYEQYF
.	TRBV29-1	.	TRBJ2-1	TGCAGCGTTGACATAGCGTCTACCTACAATGAGCAGTTCTTC	CSVDIASTYNEQFF
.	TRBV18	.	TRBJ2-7	TGTGCCAGCTCACCATCTGCTCAGGGGCTCGAGCAGTACTTC	CASSPSAQGLEQYF
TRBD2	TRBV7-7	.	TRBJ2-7	TGTGCTAGCAGCTTAAATCCACAGGGACTAGCCTCGGGGGACGAGCAGTACTTC	CASSLNPQGLASGDEQYF
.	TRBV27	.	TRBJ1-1	TGTGCCAGCAGTTTAGCCGTCGGCCCCACTGAAGCTTTCTTT	CASSLAVGPTEAFF
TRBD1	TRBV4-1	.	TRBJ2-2	TGCGCCAGCAGCCAAGGGACAGGGAAAACCGGGGAGCTGTTTTTT	CASSQGTGKTGELFF